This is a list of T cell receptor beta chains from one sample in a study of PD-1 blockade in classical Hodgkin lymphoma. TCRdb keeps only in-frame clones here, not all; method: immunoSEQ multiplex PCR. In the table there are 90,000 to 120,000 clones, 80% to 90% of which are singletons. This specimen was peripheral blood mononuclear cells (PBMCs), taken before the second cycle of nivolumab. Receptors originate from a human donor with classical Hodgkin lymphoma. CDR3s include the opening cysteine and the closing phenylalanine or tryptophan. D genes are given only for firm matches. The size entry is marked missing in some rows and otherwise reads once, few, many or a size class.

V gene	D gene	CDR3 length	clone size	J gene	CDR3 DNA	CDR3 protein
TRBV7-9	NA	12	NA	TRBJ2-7	TGTGCCAGCAGCCCCAGAGGGGCCGAGCAGTACTTC	CASSPRGAEQYF
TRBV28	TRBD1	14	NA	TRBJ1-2	TGTGCCAGCAGTCAGGGACAGGGGGCGCGGGGCTACACCTTC	CASSQGQGARGYTF
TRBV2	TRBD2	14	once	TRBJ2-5	TGTGCCAGCAGGGGGACTAGCGGGACAGAGACCCAGTACTTC	CASRGTSGTETQYF
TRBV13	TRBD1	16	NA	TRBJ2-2	TGTGCCAGCAGCGCCCGACAGGGTAGTAGTACCGGGGAGCTGTTTTTT	CASSARQGSSTGELFF
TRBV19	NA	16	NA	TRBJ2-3	TGTGCCAGTAGTAGTGAAGCGGGCTCCCTGGGGTATACGCAGTATTTT	CASSSEAGSLGYTQYF
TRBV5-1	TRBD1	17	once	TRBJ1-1	TGCGCCAGCAGCAAACGACAGGGGGCCCGGTCGAGCACTGAAGCTTTCTTT	CASSKRQGARSSTEAFF
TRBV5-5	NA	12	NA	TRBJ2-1	TGTGCCAGCAGCTTGATTTCGAATGAGCAGTTCTTC	CASSLISNEQFF
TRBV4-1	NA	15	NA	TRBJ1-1	TGCGCCAGCAGCCATGGGGGTGGGGGAGACACTGAAGCTTTCTTT	CASSHGGGGDTEAFF
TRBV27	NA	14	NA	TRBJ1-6	TGTGCCAGCAGTTTTGAGGGGGTAGTTTCACCCCTCCACTTT	CASSFEGVVSPLHF
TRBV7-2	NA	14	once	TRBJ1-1	TGTGCCAGCAGCTTAAGACACATGAACACTGAAGCTTTCTTT	CASSLRHMNTEAFF
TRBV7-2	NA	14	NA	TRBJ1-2	TGTGCCAGCAGCTCCTTCGGGGGGGGCTATGGCTACACCTTC	CASSSFGGGYGYTF
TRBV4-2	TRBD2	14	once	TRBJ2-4	TGTGCCAGCAGCCAAGAGCTAGCGGAAAACATTCAGTACTTC	CASSQELAENIQYF
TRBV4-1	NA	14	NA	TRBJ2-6	TGCGCCAGCAGACCGTTACAGGGCCCCAACGTCCTGACTTTC	CASRPLQGPNVLTF
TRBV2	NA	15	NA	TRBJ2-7	TGTGCCAGCTCCCGCGCCCCGGACGGCGACTCGCGGCAGTACTTC	CASSRAPDGDSRQYF
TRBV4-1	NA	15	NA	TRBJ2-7	TGCGCCAGCAGCCAAGATATGGCGGTAGTCTACGAGCAGTACTTC	CASSQDMAVVYEQYF
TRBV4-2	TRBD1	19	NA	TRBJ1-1	TGTGCCAGCAGCCAATCGAGCCTTAGACAGGGACGGTGGGACACTGAAGCTTTCTTT	CASSQSSLRQGRWDTEAFF
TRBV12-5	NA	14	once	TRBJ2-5	TGTGCTGGTGGTTTGGTAGGGCTGCAAGAGACCCAGTACTTC	CAGGLVGLQETQYF
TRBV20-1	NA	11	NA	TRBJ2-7	TGCAGTGTTTTACAAGCTTACGAGCAGTACTTC	CSVLQAYEQYF
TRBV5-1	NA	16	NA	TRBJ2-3	TGCGCCAGCAGCTTGGAGCCGGGATCGAACACAGATACGCAGTATTTT	CASSLEPGSNTDTQYF
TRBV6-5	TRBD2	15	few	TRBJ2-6	TGTGCCAGCAGTCCTCGGGGGGGAGGGGCCAACGTCCTGACTTTC	CASSPRGGGANVLTF
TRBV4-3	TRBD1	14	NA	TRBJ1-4	TGCGCCAGCAGCCCCGACAGGGTAGGCGAAAAACTGTTTTTT	CASSPDRVGEKLFF
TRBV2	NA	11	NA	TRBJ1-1	TGTGCCAGCAGCCCGCCCAAAGGAGCTTTCTTT	CASSPPKGAFF
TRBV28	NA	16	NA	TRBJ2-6	TGTGCCAGCACCTACAGCATCGACTCTGGGGCCAACGTCCTGACTTTC	CASTYSIDSGANVLTF
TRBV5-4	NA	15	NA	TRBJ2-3	TGTGCCAGCAGCTCGAAAGCGGGCTTCACAGATACGCAGTATTTT	CASSSKAGFTDTQYF
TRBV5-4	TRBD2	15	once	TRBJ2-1	TGTGCCAGCAGCCAGGGCGGGAGCTCCTACAATGAGCAGTTCTTC	CASSQGGSSYNEQFF
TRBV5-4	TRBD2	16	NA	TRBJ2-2	TGTGCCAGCAGCTCCGGGACTAGCGGACCTCCCGGGGAGCTGTTTTTT	CASSSGTSGPPGELFF
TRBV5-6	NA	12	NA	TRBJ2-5	TGTGCCAGCAGCTTTCTCTTAGAGACCCAGTACTTC	CASSFLLETQYF